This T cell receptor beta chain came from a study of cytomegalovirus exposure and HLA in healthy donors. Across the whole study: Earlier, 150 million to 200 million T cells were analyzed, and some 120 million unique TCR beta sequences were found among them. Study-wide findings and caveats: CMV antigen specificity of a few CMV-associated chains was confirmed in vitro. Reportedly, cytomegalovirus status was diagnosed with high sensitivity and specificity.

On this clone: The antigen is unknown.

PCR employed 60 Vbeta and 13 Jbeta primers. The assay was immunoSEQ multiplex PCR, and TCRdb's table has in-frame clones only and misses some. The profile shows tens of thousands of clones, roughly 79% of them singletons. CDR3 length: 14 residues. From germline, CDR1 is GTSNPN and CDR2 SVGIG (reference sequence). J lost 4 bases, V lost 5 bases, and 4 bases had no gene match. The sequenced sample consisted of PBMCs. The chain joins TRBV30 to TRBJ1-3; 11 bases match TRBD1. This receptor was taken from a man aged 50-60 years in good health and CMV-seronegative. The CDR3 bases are TGTGCCTGGGGACAGGGGGCGCGAGGAAACACCATATATTTT. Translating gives CAWGQGARGNTIYF.